This is a list of T cell receptor beta chains from one sample in a study of T cell clones after liver transplantation. Libraries were prepared by immunoSEQ multiplex PCR; TCRdb keeps only in-frame clonotypes and omits some of them. The table shows just under 60,000 clones, with 70% occurring only once. Sequencing was performed on CD4+ T cells from blood, taken at the 15-month timepoint. The receptors stem from a human patient who received a liver transplant. A share of the T cells may be of graft donor origin. Both conserved end residues are part of each CDR3. Not every row has a clone size; where given, it reads once, few, many or a size class.

abundance: NA
v_gene: TRBV7-8
len: 18
CDR3aa: CASSFRQGGGVSTDTQYF

abundance: NA
v_gene: TRBV5-5
len: 12
CDR3aa: CASSLVAETQYF

abundance: NA
v_gene: TRBV19
len: 12
CDR3aa: CASGAMNTEAFF

abundance: NA
v_gene: TRBV6-5
len: 14
CDR3aa: CASSPQSSYNEQFF

abundance: NA
v_gene: TRBV5-1
len: 16
CDR3aa: CASSLGGLAPYNEQFF

abundance: NA
v_gene: TRBV5-1
len: 16
CDR3aa: CASSKTGEGHTDTQYF

abundance: few
v_gene: TRBV19
len: 11
CDR3aa: CASSSNYEQYF

abundance: NA
v_gene: TRBV20-1
len: 11
CDR3aa: CSAREGYEQYF

abundance: NA
v_gene: TRBV7-9
len: 15
CDR3aa: CASSLAVGPTDTQYF

abundance: NA
v_gene: TRBV5-6
len: 18
CDR3aa: CASSPPNGEGLHYNEQFF

abundance: NA
v_gene: TRBV11-2
len: 14
CDR3aa: CASSLQGGGQPQHF

abundance: many
v_gene: TRBV20-1
len: 11
CDR3aa: CSALLNTEAFF

abundance: NA
v_gene: TRBV28
len: 14
CDR3aa: CASEGAVGSYEQYF

abundance: NA
v_gene: TRBV2
len: 13
CDR3aa: CASSGTELETQYF

abundance: NA
v_gene: TRBV5-1
len: 16
CDR3aa: CASSLGGTSAYNEQFF

abundance: NA
v_gene: TRBV6-5
len: 15
CDR3aa: CASSTGQGANEKLFF

abundance: NA
v_gene: TRBV19
len: 20
CDR3aa: CASSIGLVASGNPSTDTQYF

abundance: once
v_gene: TRBV6-1
len: 14
CDR3aa: CASSEARRSDGYTF

abundance: NA
v_gene: TRBV19
len: 16
CDR3aa: CASSPPRRGGAETQYF

abundance: NA
v_gene: TRBV19
len: 14
CDR3aa: CASKDPGQGYGYTF

abundance: NA
v_gene: TRBV7-2
len: 13
CDR3aa: CASSPGLGNEQFF

abundance: NA
v_gene: TRBV5-1
len: 14
CDR3aa: CASRAGTGTYEQYF

abundance: few
v_gene: TRBV14
len: 15
CDR3aa: CASSQDWGRAYEQYF

abundance: NA
v_gene: TRBV2
len: 12
CDR3aa: CASSEGWGGYTF

abundance: few
v_gene: TRBV15
len: 14
CDR3aa: CATSRDEWGYGYTF

abundance: NA
v_gene: TRBV2
len: 16
CDR3aa: CASSSGTKPHQETQYF

abundance: NA
v_gene: TRBV7-9
len: 15
CDR3aa: CASSIIRLAKNIQYF

abundance: NA
v_gene: TRBV2
len: 13
CDR3aa: CASMLRVNQPQHF

abundance: once
v_gene: TRBV28
len: 14
CDR3aa: CASSSSTWDYGYTF

abundance: few
v_gene: TRBV7-8
len: 17
CDR3aa: CASSLGTAGGGTDTQYF

abundance: NA
v_gene: TRBV18
len: 14
CDR3aa: CASSPDRVNTEAFF

abundance: NA
v_gene: TRBV5-1
len: 14
CDR3aa: CASSLGEEGNEQFF

abundance: once
v_gene: TRBV5-1
len: 16
CDR3aa: CASSLSSRGNTGELFF

abundance: NA
v_gene: TRBV2
len: 11
CDR3aa: CASSGEREQYF

abundance: NA
v_gene: TRBV5-6
len: 15
CDR3aa: CASSLAGTRTDTQYF

abundance: NA
v_gene: TRBV5-6
len: 15
CDR3aa: CASSLNRDFQNIQYF

abundance: NA
v_gene: TRBV14
len: 17
CDR3aa: CANHTLRRQGVNYGYTF

abundance: NA
v_gene: TRBV6-5
len: 16
CDR3aa: CASSYYLDRGREKLFF

abundance: few
v_gene: TRBV28
len: 11
CDR3aa: CATQINYGYTF

abundance: NA
v_gene: TRBV12-5
len: 14
CDR3aa: CASGASGRGNEQFF

abundance: NA
v_gene: TRBV2
len: 11
CDR3aa: CASSDGGEQFF

abundance: NA
v_gene: TRBV6-5
len: 14
CDR3aa: CASSYSTGRGEQYF

abundance: NA
v_gene: TRBV6-5
len: 16
CDR3aa: CASSYSTAGSGYGYTF